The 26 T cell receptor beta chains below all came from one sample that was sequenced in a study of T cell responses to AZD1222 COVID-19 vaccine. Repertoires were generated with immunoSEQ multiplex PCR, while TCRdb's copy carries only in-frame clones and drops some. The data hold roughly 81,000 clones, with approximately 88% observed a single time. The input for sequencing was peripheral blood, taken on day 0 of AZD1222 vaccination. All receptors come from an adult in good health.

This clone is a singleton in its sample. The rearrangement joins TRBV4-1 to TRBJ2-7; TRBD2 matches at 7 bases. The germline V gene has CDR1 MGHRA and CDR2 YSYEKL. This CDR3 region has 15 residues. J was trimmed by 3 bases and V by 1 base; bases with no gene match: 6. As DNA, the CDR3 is TGCGCCAGCAGCCAAGGGGAGGGGTTGTTCTACGAGCAGTACTTC. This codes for CASSQGEGLFYEQYF.

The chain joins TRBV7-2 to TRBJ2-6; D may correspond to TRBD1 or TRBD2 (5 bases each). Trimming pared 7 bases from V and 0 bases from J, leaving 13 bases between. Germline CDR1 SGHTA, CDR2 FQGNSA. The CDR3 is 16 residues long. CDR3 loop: CASTPSGPSGANVLTF. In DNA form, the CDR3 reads TGTGCCAGCACCCCTTCGGGGCCCTCTGGGGCCAACGTCCTGACTTTC.

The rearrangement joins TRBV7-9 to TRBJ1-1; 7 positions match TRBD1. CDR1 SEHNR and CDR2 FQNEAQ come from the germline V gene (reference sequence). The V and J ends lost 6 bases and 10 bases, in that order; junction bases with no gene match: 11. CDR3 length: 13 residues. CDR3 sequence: CASRGTGVEGAFF. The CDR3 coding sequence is TGTGCCAGCAGGGGAACAGGGGTCGAGGGAGCTTTCTTT.

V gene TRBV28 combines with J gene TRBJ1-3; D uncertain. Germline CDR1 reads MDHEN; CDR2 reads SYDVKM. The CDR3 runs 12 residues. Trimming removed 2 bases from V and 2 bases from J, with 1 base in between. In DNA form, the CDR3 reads TGTGCCAGCAGTTTAACTGGAAACACCATATATTTT. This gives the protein CASSLTGNTIYF.

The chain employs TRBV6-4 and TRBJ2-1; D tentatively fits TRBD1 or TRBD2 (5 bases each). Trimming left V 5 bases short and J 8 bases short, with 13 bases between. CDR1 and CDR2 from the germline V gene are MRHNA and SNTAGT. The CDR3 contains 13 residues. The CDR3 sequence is CASSPAMGDEQFF. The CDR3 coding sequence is TGTGCCAGCAGTCCCGCCATGGGGGATGAGCAGTTCTTC.

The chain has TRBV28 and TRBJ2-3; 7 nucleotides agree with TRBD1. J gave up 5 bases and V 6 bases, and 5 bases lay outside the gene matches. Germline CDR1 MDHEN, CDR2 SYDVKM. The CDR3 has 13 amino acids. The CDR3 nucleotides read TGTGCCAGCAGGGGACAGAACGGAGATACGCAGTATTTT. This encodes CASRGQNGDTQYF.

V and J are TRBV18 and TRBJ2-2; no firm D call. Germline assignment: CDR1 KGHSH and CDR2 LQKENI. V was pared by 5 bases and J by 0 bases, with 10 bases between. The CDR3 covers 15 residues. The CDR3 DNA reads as TGTGCCAGCTCAGAGCTGATCGCGAACACCGGGGAGCTGTTTTTT. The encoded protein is CASSELIANTGELFF.

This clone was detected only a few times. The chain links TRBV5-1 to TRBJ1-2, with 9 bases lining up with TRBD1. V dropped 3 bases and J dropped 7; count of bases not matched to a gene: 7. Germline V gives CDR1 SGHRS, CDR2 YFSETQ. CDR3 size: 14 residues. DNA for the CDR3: TGCGCCAGCAGCTCCACCGGGACAGGGTCTGGCTACACCTTC. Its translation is CASSSTGTGSGYTF.

The CDR3 region is CASSLFRGQGRTEAFF. CDR3 nucleotides: TGTGCCAGCAGCTTATTTAGGGGACAGGGTAGGACTGAAGCTTTCTTT. This chain connects TRBV7-9 to TRBJ1-1; TRBD1 agrees at 9 bases. V was pared by 2 bases and J by 5 bases, with 9 bases of the junction left unmatched. The CDR3 length is 16 residues. CDR1 SEHNR and CDR2 FQNEAQ come from the germline V gene (reference sequence).

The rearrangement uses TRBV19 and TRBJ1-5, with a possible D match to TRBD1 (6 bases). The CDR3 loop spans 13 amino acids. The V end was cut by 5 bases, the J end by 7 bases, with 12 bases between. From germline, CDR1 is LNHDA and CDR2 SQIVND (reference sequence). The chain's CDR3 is CASSPRTVQPQHF. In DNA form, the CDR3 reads TGTGCCAGTAGTCCTAGGACAGTCCAGCCCCAGCATTTT.

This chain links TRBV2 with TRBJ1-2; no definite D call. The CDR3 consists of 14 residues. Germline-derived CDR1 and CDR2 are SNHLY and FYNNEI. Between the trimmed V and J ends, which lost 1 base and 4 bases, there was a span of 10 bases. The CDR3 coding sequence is TGTGCCAGCAGTGAAGAGCGAAGAGGCTATGGCTACACCTTC. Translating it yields CASSEERRGYGYTF. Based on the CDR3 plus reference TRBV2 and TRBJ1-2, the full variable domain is EPEVTQTPSHQVTQMGQEVILRCVPISNHLYFYWYRQILGQKVEFLVSFYNNEISEKSEIFDDQFSVERPDGSNFTLKIRSTKLEDSAMYFCASSEERRGYGYTFGSGTRLTVV.

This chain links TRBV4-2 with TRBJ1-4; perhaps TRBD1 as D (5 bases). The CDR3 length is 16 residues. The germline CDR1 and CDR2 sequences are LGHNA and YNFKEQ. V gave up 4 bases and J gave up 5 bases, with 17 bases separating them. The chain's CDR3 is CASSPRGQGENEKLFF. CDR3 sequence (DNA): TGTGCCAGCAGCCCCCGAGGTCAGGGCGAAAATGAAAAACTGTTTTTT.

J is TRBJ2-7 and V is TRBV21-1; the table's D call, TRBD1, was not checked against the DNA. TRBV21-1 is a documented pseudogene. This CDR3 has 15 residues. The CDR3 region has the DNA TGTGCCAGCAGCAAAGGGACAGGGTATACCTACGAGCAGTACTTC. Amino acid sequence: CASSKGTGYTYEQYF.

This CDR3 is CASSDTAGPKSDTQYF. The CDR3 coding sequence is TGTGCCAGCAGCGATACAGCGGGCCCCAAGTCTGATACGCAGTATTTT. The rearrangement uses TRBV5-4 and TRBJ2-3; the D gene is possibly TRBD2 (6 bases). The V end was cut by 4 bases, the J end by 6 bases, with 21 bases between. From germline, CDR1 is SGHNT and CDR2 YYREEE (reference sequence). The CDR3 sequence is 16 residues long. Complete variable domain (other parts from reference TRBV5-4 and TRBJ2-3): ETGVTQSPTHLIKTRGQQVTLRCSSQSGHNTVSWYQQALGQGPQFIFQYYREEENGRGNFPPRFSGLQFPNYSSELNVNALELDDSALYLCASSDTAGPKSDTQYFGPGTRLTVL.

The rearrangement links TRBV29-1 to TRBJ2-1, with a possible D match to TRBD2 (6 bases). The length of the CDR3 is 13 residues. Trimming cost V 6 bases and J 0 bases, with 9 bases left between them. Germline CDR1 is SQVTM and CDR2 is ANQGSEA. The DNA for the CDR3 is TGCAGCGTCCGGACTAACTCCTACAATGAGCAGTTCTTC. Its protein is CSVRTNSYNEQFF.

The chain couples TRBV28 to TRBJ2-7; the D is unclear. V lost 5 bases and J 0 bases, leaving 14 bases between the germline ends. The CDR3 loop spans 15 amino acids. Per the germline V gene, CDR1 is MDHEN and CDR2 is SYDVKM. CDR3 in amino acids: CASSLNRPSSYEQYF. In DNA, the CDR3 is TGTGCCAGCAGTCTGAATAGACCCAGCTCCTACGAGCAGTACTTC.

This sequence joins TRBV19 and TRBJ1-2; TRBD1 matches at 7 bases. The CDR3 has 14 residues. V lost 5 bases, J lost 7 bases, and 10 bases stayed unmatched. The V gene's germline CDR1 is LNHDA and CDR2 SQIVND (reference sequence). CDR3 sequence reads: CASSSSTGSVGYTF. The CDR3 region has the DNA TGTGCCAGTAGTTCCTCGACAGGGTCGGTTGGCTACACCTTC.

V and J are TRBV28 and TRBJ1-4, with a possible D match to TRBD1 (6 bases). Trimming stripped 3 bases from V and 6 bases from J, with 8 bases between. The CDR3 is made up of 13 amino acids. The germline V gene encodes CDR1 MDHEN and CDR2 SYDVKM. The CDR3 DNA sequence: TGTGCCAGCAGTTTGGGGGGCGATGAAAAACTGTTTTTT. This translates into CASSLGGDEKLFF.

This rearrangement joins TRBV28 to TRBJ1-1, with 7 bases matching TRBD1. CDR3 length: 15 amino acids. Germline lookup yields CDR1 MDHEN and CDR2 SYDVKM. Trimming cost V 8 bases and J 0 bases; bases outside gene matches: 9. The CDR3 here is CASRVGQTMNTEAFF. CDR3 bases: TGTGCCAGCCGGGTGGGACAGACCATGAACACTGAAGCTTTCTTT.

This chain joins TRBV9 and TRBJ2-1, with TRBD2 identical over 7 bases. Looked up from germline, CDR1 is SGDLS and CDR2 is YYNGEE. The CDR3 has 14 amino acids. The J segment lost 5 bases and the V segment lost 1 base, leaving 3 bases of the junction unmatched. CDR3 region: CASSVSAGNNEQFF. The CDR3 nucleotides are TGTGCCAGCAGCGTATCAGCGGGAAACAATGAGCAGTTCTTC.

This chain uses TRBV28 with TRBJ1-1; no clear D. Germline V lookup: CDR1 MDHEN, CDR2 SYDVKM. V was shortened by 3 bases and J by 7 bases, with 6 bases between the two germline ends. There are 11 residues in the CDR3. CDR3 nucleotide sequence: TGTGCCAGCAGTTTTCTTCGTGAAGCTTTCTTT. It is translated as CASSFLREAFF. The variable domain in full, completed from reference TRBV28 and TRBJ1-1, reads DVKVTQSSRYLVKRTGEKVFLECVQDMDHENMFWYRQDPGLGLRLIYFSYDVKMKEKGDIPEGYSVSREKKERFSLILESASTNQTSMYLCASSFLREAFFGQGTRLTVV.

CDR3 residues: CSALIQGDYNSPLHF. CDR3 bases: TGCAGCGCACTAATACAGGGGGACTATAATTCACCCCTCCACTTT. The V call is TRBV29-1, the J call TRBJ1-6; 8 bases agree with TRBD1. Trimming at V came to 7 bases and at J to 3 bases, leaving 8 bases not matched to a gene. The CDR3 covers 15 residues. Germline assignment: CDR1 SQVTM and CDR2 ANQGSEA.

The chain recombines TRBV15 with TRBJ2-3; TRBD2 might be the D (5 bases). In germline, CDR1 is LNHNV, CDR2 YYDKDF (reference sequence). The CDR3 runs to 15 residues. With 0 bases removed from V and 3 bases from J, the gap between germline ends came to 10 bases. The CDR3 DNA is TGTGCCACCAGCAGAGATCCGGGAAGAACAGATACGCAGTATTTT. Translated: CATSRDPGRTDTQYF.

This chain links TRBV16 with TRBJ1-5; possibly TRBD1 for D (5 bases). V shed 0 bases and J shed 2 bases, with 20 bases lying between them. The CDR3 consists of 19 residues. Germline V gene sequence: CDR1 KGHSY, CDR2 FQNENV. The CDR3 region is CASSQSGLVRGLGNQPQHF. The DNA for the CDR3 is TGTGCCAGCAGCCAATCGGGGCTGGTGAGGGGCCTGGGCAATCAGCCCCAGCATTTT.

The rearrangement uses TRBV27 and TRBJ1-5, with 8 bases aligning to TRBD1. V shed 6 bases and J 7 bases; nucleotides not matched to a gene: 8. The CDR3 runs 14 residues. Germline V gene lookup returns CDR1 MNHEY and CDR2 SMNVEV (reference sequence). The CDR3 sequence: CASSFRQGTQPQHF. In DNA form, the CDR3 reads TGTGCCAGCAGCTTCAGACAGGGGACGCAGCCCCAGCATTTT.

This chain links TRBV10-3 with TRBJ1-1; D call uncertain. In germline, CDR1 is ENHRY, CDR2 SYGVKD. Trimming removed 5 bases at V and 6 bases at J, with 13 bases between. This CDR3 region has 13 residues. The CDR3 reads CAISPSLQAEAFF. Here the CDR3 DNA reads TGTGCCATCAGTCCAAGTCTCCAGGCTGAAGCTTTCTTT.